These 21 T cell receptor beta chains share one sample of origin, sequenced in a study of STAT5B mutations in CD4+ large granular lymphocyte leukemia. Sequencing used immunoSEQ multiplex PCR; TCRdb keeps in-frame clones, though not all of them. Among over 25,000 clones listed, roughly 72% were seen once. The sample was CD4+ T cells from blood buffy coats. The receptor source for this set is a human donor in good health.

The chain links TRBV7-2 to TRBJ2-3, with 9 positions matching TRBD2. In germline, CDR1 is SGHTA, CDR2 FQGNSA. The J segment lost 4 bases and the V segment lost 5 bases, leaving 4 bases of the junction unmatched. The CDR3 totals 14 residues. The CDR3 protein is CASSPGLAPDTQYF. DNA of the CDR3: TGTGCCAGCAGCCCGGGACTAGCCCCAGATACGCAGTATTTT.

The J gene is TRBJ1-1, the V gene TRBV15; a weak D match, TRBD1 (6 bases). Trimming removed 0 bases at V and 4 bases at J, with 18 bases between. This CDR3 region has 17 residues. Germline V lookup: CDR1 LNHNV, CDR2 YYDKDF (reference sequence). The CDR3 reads CATSRDRGTTGATEAFF. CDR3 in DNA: TGTGCCACCAGCAGAGATCGGGGAACGACAGGTGCCACTGAAGCTTTCTTT.

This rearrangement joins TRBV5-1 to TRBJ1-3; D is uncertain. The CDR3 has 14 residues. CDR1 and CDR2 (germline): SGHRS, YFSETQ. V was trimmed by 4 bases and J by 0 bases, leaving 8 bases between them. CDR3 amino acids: CASSVGSSGNTIYF. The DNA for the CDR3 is TGCGCCAGCAGCGTAGGGAGCTCTGGAAACACCATATATTTT.

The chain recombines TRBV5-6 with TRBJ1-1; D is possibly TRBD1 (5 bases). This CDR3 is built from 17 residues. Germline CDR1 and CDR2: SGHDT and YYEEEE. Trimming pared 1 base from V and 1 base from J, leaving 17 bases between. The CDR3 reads CASSLSLGGNRNTEAFF. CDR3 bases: TGTGCCAGCAGCTTGAGCCTGGGGGGGAATAGGAACACTGAAGCTTTCTTT.

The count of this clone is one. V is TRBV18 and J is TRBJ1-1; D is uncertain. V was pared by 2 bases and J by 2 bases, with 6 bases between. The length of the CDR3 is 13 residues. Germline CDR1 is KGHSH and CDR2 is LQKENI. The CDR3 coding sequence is TGTGCCAGCTCACCAGTTGCTAACACTGAAGCTTTCTTT. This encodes CASSPVANTEAFF.

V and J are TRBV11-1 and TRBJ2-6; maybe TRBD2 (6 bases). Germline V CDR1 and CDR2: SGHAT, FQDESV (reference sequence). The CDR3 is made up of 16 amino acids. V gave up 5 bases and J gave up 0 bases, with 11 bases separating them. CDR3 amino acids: CASSRRDHSGANVLTF. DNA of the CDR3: TGTGCCAGCAGCCGGCGGGATCACTCTGGGGCCAACGTCCTGACTTTC.

CDR3 sequence: CASSPRVGGYTF. The CDR3 region has the DNA TGTGCCAGCAGTCCTAGGGTGGGTGGCTACACCTTC. The chain is built from TRBV6-5 and TRBJ1-2; no definite D call. The CDR3 runs 12 residues. V gave up 5 bases and J gave up 7 bases, with 11 bases separating them. CDR1 and CDR2 (germline): MNHEY, SVGAGI.

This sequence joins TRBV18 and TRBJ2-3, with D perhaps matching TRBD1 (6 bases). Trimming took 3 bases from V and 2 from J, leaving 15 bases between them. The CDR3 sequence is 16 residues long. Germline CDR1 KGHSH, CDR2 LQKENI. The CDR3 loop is CASSPLPEGVTDTQYF. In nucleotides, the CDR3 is TGTGCCAGCTCACCCCTGCCCGAGGGGGTCACAGATACGCAGTATTTT. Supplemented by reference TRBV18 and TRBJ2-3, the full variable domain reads NAGVMQNPRHLVRRRGQEARLRCSPMKGHSHVYWYRQLPEEGLKFMVYLQKENIIDESGMPKERFSAEFPKEGPSILRIQQVVRGDSAAYFCASSPLPEGVTDTQYFGPGTRLTVL.

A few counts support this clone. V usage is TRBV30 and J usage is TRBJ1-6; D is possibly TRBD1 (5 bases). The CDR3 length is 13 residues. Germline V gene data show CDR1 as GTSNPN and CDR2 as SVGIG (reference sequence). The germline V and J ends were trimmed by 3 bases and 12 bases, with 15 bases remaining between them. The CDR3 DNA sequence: TGTGCCTGGAGGCCGACCGGGGGGAGACCCCTCCACTTT. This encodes CAWRPTGGRPLHF.

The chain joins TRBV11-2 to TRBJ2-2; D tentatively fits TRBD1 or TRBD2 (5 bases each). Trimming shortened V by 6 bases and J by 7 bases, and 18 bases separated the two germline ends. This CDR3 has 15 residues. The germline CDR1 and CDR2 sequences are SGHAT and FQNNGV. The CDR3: CASRVTGRSGGELFF. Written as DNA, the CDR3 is TGTGCCAGCAGGGTCACGGGACGATCGGGCGGGGAGCTGTTTTTT.

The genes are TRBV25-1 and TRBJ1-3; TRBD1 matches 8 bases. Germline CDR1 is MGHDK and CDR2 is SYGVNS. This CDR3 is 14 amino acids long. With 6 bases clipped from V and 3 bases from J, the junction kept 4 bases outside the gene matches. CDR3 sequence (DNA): TGTGCCAGCAGCCCCGGACAGGGTGGAAACACCATATATTTT. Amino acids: CASSPGQGGNTIYF.

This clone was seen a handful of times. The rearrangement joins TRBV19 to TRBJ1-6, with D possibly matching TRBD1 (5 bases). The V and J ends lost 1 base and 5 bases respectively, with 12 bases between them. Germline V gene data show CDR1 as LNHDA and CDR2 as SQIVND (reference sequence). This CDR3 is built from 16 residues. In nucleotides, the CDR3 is TGTGCCAGTAGTATAGCCCCGGGACGGAATAATTCACCCCTCCACTTT. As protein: CASSIAPGRNNSPLHF.

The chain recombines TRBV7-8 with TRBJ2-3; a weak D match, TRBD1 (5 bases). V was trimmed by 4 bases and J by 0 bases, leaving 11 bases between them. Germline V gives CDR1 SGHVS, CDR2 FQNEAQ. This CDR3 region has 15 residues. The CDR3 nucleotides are TGTGCCAGCAGCTCTAGGACACTTAGCACAGATACGCAGTATTTT. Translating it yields CASSSRTLSTDTQYF.

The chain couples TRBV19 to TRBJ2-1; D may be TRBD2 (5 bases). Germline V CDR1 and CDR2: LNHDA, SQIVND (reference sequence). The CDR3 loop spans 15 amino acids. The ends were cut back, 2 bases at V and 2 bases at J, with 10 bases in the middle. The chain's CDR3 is CASSISAGTYNEQFF. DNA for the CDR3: TGTGCCAGTAGTATATCGGCGGGCACCTACAATGAGCAGTTCTTC.

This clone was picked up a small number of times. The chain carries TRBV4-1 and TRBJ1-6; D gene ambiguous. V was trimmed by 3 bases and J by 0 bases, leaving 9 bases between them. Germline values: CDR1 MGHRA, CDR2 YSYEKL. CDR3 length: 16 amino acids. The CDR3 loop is CASSHQLNSYNSPLHF. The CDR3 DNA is TGCGCCAGCAGCCATCAACTGAACTCCTATAATTCACCCCTCCACTTT.

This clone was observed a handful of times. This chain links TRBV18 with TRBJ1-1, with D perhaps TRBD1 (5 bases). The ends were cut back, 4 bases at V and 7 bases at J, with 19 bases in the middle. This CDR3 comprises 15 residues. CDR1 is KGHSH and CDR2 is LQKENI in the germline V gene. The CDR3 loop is CASSLVAREYGEAFF. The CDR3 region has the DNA TGTGCCAGCTCACTCGTAGCCAGGGAGTACGGTGAAGCTTTCTTT. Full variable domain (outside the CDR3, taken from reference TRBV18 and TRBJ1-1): NAGVMQNPRHLVRRRGQEARLRCSPMKGHSHVYWYRQLPEEGLKFMVYLQKENIIDESGMPKERFSAEFPKEGPSILRIQQVVRGDSAAYFCASSLVAREYGEAFFGQGTRLTVV.

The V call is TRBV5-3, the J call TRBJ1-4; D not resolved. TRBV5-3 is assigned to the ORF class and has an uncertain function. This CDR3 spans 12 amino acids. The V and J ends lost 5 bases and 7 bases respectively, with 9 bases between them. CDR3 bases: TGTGCCAGAAGTCCCAGATGTGAAAAACTGTTTTTT. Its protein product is CARSPRCEKLFF.

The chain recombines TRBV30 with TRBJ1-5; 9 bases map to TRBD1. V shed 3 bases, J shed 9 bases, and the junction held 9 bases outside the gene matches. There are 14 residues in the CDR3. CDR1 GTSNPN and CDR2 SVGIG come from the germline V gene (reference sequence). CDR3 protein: CAWRGQGPGGPQHF. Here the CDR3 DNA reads TGTGCCTGGAGGGGACAGGGTCCAGGAGGGCCCCAGCATTTT.

The CDR3 region is CASSPGGGLMNTEAFF. The CDR3 bases are TGCGCCAGCAGCCCGGGGGGGGGTCTGATGAACACTGAAGCTTTCTTT. This chain joins TRBV5-1 and TRBJ1-1, with D tentatively TRBD1 (5 bases). V lost 4 bases and J lost 0, with 16 bases in between. The CDR3 runs to 16 residues. Looked up from germline, CDR1 is SGHRS and CDR2 is YFSETQ.

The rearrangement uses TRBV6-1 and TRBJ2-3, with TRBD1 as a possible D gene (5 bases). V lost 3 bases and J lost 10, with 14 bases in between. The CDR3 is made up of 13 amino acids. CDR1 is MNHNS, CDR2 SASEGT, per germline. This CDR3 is CASSDEQARPQYF. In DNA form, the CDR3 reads TGTGCCAGCAGTGATGAACAGGCGAGGCCGCAGTATTTT.

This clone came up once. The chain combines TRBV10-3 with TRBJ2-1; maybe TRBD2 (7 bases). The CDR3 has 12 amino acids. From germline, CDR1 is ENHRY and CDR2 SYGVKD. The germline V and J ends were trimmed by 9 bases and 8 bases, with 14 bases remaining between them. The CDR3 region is CAIAWGGDEQFF. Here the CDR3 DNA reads TGTGCCATTGCCTGGGGGGGCGATGAGCAGTTCTTC.